These 26 T cell receptor beta chains came from one sample sequenced in a study of CD8 T cells in ankylosing spondylitis. TCRdb independently ran MiXCR on the 5' RACE reads; one entry per CDR3 protein. The data show 400,000 or so distinct CDR3 sequences, with roughly a quarter seen just once and about 0.89% held by the top ten. Study-wide results and caveats: It appeared that ankylosing spondylitis blood was characterized by a TCR beta motif of about 8 highly homologous variants.

No antigen has been assigned to these receptors. The sequenced sample was blood, either unsorted or a sorted T cell fraction (not recorded which). The receptors come from a male donor with ankylosing spondylitis.

V usage is TRBV7-2 and J usage is TRBJ1-4, with a possible D match to TRBD1 (5 bases). V was clipped by 1 base and J by 7 bases, with 10 bases between them. CDR3 length: 14 amino acids. The V gene's germline CDR1 is SGHTA and CDR2 FQGNSA. CDR3 sequence: CASSLDPGSEKLFF. CDR3 nucleotide sequence: TGTGCCAGCAGCTTAGATCCAGGGAGTGAAAAACTGTTTTTT.

This clonotype has more than one count but fewer than ten. The chain uses TRBV5-4 and TRBJ2-2, with D possibly being TRBD2 (5 bases). The CDR3 is 17 residues long. Germline values: CDR1 SGHNT, CDR2 YYREEE (reference sequence). V lost 2 bases and J 6 bases, leaving 20 bases between the germline ends. The CDR3 DNA is TGTGCCAGCAGCTTAAAGAGAGCCGGCAGGACTCCCGGGGAGCTGTTTTTT. This encodes CASSLKRAGRTPGELFF. Full variable domain (rest looked up from reference TRBV5-4 and TRBJ2-2): ETGVTQSPTHLIKTRGQQVTLRCSSQSGHNTVSWYQQALGQGPQFIFQYYREEENGRGNFPPRFSGLQFPNYSSELNVNALELDDSALYLCASSLKRAGRTPGELFFGEGSRLTVL.

This clonotype appeared a few times. V and J are TRBV18 and TRBJ1-2, with 7 bases lining up with TRBD1. Germline V gene sequence: CDR1 KGHSH, CDR2 LQKENI. This CDR3 has 13 residues. Unmatched junction bases numbered 8, after V lost 8 bases and J lost 5 bases. The CDR3 bases are TGTGCCAGCACCAATGACAGGGAATATGGCTACACCTTC. It encodes CASTNDREYGYTF.

The chain uses TRBV20-1 and TRBJ2-1; possibly TRBD2 for D (7 bases). Between the trimmed V and J ends, which lost 3 bases and 4 bases, there was a span of 10 bases. The CDR3 consists of 13 residues. CDR1 is DFQATT, CDR2 SNEGSKA, per germline (reference sequence). The CDR3 reads CSASGGRYNEQFF. CDR3 nucleotides: TGCAGTGCTAGCGGGGGGCGGTACAATGAGCAGTTCTTC.

This clonotype was picked up a small number of times. The chain uses TRBV20-1 and TRBJ2-2; maybe TRBD1 (6 bases). Per germline, CDR1 DFQATT and CDR2 SNEGSKA (reference sequence). The CDR3 is 16 residues long. With 0 bases removed from V and 6 bases from J, the gap between germline ends came to 17 bases. CDR3 amino acids: CSARDPAGVVSGELFF. The DNA of the CDR3 is TGCAGTGCTAGAGATCCGGCAGGGGTTGTATCCGGGGAGCTGTTTTTT.

The chain recombines TRBV6-1 with TRBJ2-3; possible D gene TRBD2, 5 bases. With 4 bases removed from V and 3 bases from J, the gap between germline ends came to 11 bases. CDR1 and CDR2 from the germline V gene are MNHNS and SASEGT. The CDR3 spans 14 residues. CDR3 DNA: TGTGCCAGCAGTGCGGGATGGGAAACAGATACGCAGTATTTT. This gives the protein CASSAGWETDTQYF.

The CDR3 spells CSANDESEQFF. DNA for the CDR3: TGCAGTGCTAATGATGAAAGTGAGCAGTTCTTC. The rearrangement uses TRBV20-1 and TRBJ2-1; D is uncertain. The CDR3 has 11 residues. Per the germline V gene, CDR1 is DFQATT and CDR2 is SNEGSKA (reference sequence). V lost 4 bases and J 9 bases, leaving 10 bases between the germline ends.

This clonotype was counted only a few times. This chain connects TRBV24-1 to TRBJ1-2, with TRBD1 matching 7 bases. The CDR3 has 14 amino acids. The junction had 4 bases not matched to a gene; V was cut back by 4 bases and J by 3 bases. CDR1 and CDR2 (germline): KGHDR, SFDVKD. The CDR3 is CATSEPGQDYGYTF. The CDR3 DNA follows: TGTGCCACCAGTGAACCAGGACAGGACTATGGCTACACCTTC.

The chain couples TRBV7-8 to TRBJ2-7; no definite D call. The germline V gene encodes CDR1 SGHVS and CDR2 FQNEAQ. This CDR3 is built from 15 residues. Trimming stripped 4 bases from V and 2 bases from J, with 15 bases between. CDR3 DNA sequence: TGTGCCAGCAGCTCATCCTCAGTTGGGGCCTACGAGCAGTACGTC. Translated: CASSSSSVGAYEQYV.

This chain links TRBV5-1 with TRBJ2-7; TRBD1 matches at 7 bases. CDR1 and CDR2 (germline): SGHRS, YFSETQ. There are 14 residues in the CDR3. Unmatched junction bases numbered 5, after V lost 2 bases and J lost 3 bases. The CDR3 spells CASSFSQGDYEQYV. The DNA for the CDR3 is TGCGCCAGCAGCTTTTCCCAGGGGGACTACGAGCAGTACGTC.

This CDR3 reads CASSLEGDDIQYF. CDR3 coding DNA: TGCGCCAGCAGCCTGGAGGGCGACGACATTCAGTACTTC. The chain has TRBV5-1 and TRBJ2-4, with a tentative D call TRBD2 (6 bases). CDR3 length: 13 amino acids. Trimming removed 4 bases from V and 8 bases from J, with 13 bases in between. CDR1 SGHRS and CDR2 YFSETQ come from the germline V gene.

The rearrangement links TRBV11-1 to TRBJ2-2; 7 bases map to TRBD1. Per the germline V gene, CDR1 is SGHAT and CDR2 is FQDESV (reference sequence). The CDR3 consists of 18 residues. V gave up 4 bases and J gave up 6 bases; unmatched junction bases: 17. CDR3 loop: CASSSPFGTVDVPGELFF. CDR3 DNA sequence: TGTGCCAGCAGCTCGCCCTTCGGGACAGTCGATGTTCCCGGGGAGCTGTTTTTT.

This chain connects TRBV10-3 to TRBJ1-1; TRBD1 aligns across 8 bases. With V trimmed by 0 bases and J by 5 bases, 8 bases remained unmatched. This CDR3 is built from 16 residues. Germline CDR1 reads ENHRY; CDR2 reads SYGVKD. CDR3 DNA sequence: TGTGCCATCAGTGAGTCAGATTGGACAGGGAAGACTGAAGCTTTCTTT. Amino acids: CAISESDWTGKTEAFF.

V usage is TRBV6-1 and J usage is TRBJ2-2, with D possibly matching TRBD2 (5 bases). This CDR3 region has 14 residues. Germline-derived CDR1 and CDR2 are MNHNS and SASEGT. The V end was cut by 7 bases, the J end by 3 bases, with 12 bases between. CDR3 DNA: TGTGCCAGCATGGCGGGCTTCTACACCGGGGAGCTGTTTTTT. It translates to CASMAGFYTGELFF.

This clonotype was observed a handful of times. This rearrangement joins TRBV20-1 to TRBJ2-7; 10 positions match TRBD1. V lost 6 bases, J lost 7 bases, and 9 bases stayed unmatched. The CDR3 has 13 residues. The germline gives CDR1 DFQATT, CDR2 SNEGSKA (reference sequence). CDR3 loop: CSAAGTGAMEQYF. CDR3 coding DNA: TGCAGTGCGGCCGGGACAGGGGCTATGGAGCAGTACTTC.

This clonotype appeared a few times. In nucleotides, the CDR3 is TGTGCCACCAGTGATCCCGGAGGGCGGGGACACAATGAGCAGTTCTTC. Encoded protein: CATSDPGGRGHNEQFF. The V and J genes are TRBV24-1 and TRBJ2-1; a weak D match, TRBD2 (6 bases). There are 16 residues in the CDR3. CDR1 and CDR2 (germline): KGHDR, SFDVKD. Trimming removed 3 bases at V and 5 bases at J, with 16 bases between.

This clonotype was counted a few times. The V gene is TRBV5-1, the J gene TRBJ2-2; D may be TRBD1 (6 bases). Trimming shortened V by 4 bases and J by 0 bases, and 10 bases separated the two germline ends. In germline, CDR1 is SGHRS, CDR2 YFSETQ. The CDR3 consists of 15 residues. CDR3 region: CASSPWDTNTGELFF. CDR3 nucleotide sequence: TGCGCCAGCAGCCCGTGGGACACGAACACCGGGGAGCTGTTTTTT.

In this sample, this clonotype turned up a few times. The gene calls are TRBV12-3 or TRBV12-4 and TRBJ2-7; tentatively, D is TRBD2 (6 bases). The CDR3 is 15 residues long. V lost 3 bases and J lost 4, with 16 bases in between. As DNA, the CDR3 is TGTGCCAGCAGTTTGGGGCGGGGTGGTAAGTACGAGCAGTACTTC. It translates to CASSLGRGGKYEQYF.

The V and J genes are TRBV5-1 and TRBJ1-4, with TRBD1 identical over 9 bases. From germline, CDR1 is SGHRS and CDR2 YFSETQ. The CDR3 has 15 amino acids. V shed 1 base and J 7 bases; nucleotides not matched to a gene: 5. CDR3 nucleotides: TGCGCCAGCAGCTTGACCGGGACAGGGTTTGAAAAACTGTTTTTT. Translated: CASSLTGTGFEKLFF.

The chain recombines TRBV14 with TRBJ2-2; D call uncertain. V shed 1 base and J shed 9 bases, with 6 bases lying between them. CDR1 is SGHDN, CDR2 FVKESK, per germline. This CDR3 has 12 residues. CDR3 DNA: TGTGCCAGCAGCCAAGTGACGTGGGAGCTGTTTTTT. Protein sequence: CASSQVTWELFF. The entire variable domain, with the rest obtained from reference TRBV14 and TRBJ2-2, is as follows: EAGVTQFPSHSVIEKGQTVTLRCDPISGHDNLYWYRRVMGKEIKFLLHFVKESKQDESGMPNNRFLAERTGGTYSTLKVQPAELEDSGVYFCASSQVTWELFFGEGSRLTVL.

The CDR3 loop is CALSGDMNTEAFF. Here the CDR3 DNA reads TGTGCCTTAAGTGGGGATATGAACACTGAAGCTTTCTTT. The V and J genes are TRBV11-2 and TRBJ1-1; D uncertain. V lost 11 bases and J lost 0, with 13 bases in between. CDR3 size: 13 residues. The germline V gene encodes CDR1 SGHAT and CDR2 FQNNGV.

This clonotype has only one observation. The chain recombines TRBV11-1 with TRBJ2-7; 8 bases fit TRBD1. This CDR3 spans 13 amino acids. The ends lost 5 bases at V and 3 bases at J; junction bases unmatched: 3. Germline loops: CDR1 SGHAT, CDR2 FQDESV (reference sequence). Written as DNA, the CDR3 is TGTGCCAGCAGCCGGGGACAGGACTACGAGCAGTACTTC. It encodes CASSRGQDYEQYF. The full variable domain, rest sourced from reference TRBV11-1 and TRBJ2-7, is EAEVAQSPRYKITEKSQAVAFWCDPISGHATLYWYRQILGQGPELLVQFQDESVVDDSQLPKDRFSAERLKGVDSTLKIQPAELGDSAMYLCASSRGQDYEQYFGPGTRLTVT.

CDR3 sequence (DNA): TGCAGTGCTAGGGTTGCGGAGGGGCAGCCAACTAATGAAAAACTGTTTTTT. Amino acid sequence: CSARVAEGQPTNEKLFF. The chain combines TRBV20-1 with TRBJ1-4; maybe TRBD1 (5 bases). The length of the CDR3 is 17 residues. The V gene's germline CDR1 is DFQATT and CDR2 SNEGSKA (reference sequence). Trimming pared 3 bases from V and 0 bases from J, leaving 17 bases between.

The genes are TRBV12-3 or TRBV12-4 and TRBJ1-1; D call uncertain. The CDR3 spans 13 residues. V dropped 6 bases and J dropped 1 base, with 9 bases sitting between them. The CDR3 protein is CASRYRPNTEAFF. The CDR3, as DNA: TGTGCCAGCAGATATAGACCGAACACTGAAGCTTTCTTT.

This clonotype has only a few counts. The rearrangement uses TRBV25-1 and TRBJ2-1; D tentatively reads TRBD1 or TRBD2 (6 bases each). Germline lookup yields CDR1 MGHDK and CDR2 SYGVNS. The CDR3 runs 17 residues. With 4 bases removed from V and 0 bases from J, the gap between germline ends came to 16 bases. The CDR3: CASSGGLALSSYNEQFF. The CDR3 DNA follows: TGTGCCAGCAGTGGGGGGCTAGCGCTAAGCTCCTACAATGAGCAGTTCTTC.

The V call is TRBV10-3, the J call TRBJ1-2, with no clear D. The germline V gene has CDR1 ENHRY and CDR2 SYGVKD. There are 14 residues in the CDR3. V lost 7 bases and J 2 bases, leaving 14 bases between the germline ends. The CDR3 reads CAINPGRGNYGYTF. In DNA form, the CDR3 reads TGTGCCATCAATCCCGGACGCGGGAACTATGGCTACACCTTC.